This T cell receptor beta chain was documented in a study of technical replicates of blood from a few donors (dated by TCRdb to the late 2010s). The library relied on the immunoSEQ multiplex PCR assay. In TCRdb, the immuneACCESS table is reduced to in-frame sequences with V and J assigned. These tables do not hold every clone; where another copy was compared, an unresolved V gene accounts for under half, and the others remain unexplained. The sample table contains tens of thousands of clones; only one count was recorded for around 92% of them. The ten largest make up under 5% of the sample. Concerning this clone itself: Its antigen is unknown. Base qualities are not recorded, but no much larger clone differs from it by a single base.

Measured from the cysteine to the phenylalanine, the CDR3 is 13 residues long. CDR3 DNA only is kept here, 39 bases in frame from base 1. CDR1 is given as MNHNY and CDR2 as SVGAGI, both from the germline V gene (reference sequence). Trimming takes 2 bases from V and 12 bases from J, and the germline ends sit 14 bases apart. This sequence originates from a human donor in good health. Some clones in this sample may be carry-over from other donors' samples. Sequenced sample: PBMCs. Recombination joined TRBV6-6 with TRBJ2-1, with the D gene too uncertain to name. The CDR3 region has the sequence CASSYSASTTQFF. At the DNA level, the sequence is TGTGCCAGCAGTTACAGCGCTTCGACCACGCAGTTCTTC.